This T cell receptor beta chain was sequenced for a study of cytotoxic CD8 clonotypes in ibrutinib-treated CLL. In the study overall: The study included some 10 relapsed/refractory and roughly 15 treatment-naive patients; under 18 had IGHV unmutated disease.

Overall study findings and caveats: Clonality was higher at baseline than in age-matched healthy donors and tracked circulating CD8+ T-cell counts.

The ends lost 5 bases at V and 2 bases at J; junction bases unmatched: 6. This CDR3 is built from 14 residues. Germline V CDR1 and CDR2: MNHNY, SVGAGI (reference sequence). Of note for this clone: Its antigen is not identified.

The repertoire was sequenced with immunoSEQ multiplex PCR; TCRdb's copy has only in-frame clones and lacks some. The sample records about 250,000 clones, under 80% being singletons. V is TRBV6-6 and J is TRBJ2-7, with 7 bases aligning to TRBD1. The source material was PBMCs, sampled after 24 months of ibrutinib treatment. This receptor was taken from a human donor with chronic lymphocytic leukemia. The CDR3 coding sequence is TGTGCCAGCAGTGTCCGGGACAGACCCTACGAGCAGTACTTC. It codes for CASSVRDRPYEQYF.